This T cell receptor beta chain was retrieved from a study of radiation and T cells in renal cell carcinoma. Study at large: Nephrectomy followed 15 Gy stereotactic body radiation by 4 weeks.

The time point: baseline pretreatment blood. The treatment was: 15 Gy SBRT to primary tumor, nephrectomy 4 weeks later. Serial blood draws occurred at baseline and 2 and 4 weeks post-SBRT. The patient's renal cell carcinoma had clear cell pathology. With V trimmed by 5 bases and J by 7 bases, 7 bases remained unmatched. The germline gives CDR1 SGHTA, CDR2 FQGTGA. CDR3 length: 16 amino acids. Study results and caveats: Top tumor clonotypes rose in blood 2 weeks post-radiation, then contracted.

As for this clone: The antigen remains unidentified.

Sequenced by immunoSEQ multiplex PCR; TCRdb stores in-frame clones only, minus some. This table has 150,000 or so clones, roughly nine tenths appearing once. The TCR was taken from a woman in her seventies with renal cell carcinoma. The source was blood, collected from a patient whose treatment included radiotherapy and nephrectomy. The chain links TRBV7-3 to TRBJ2-2; 13 bases are a match to TRBD2. In DNA form, the CDR3 reads TGTGCCAGCAGCCCCGGGACTAGCGGGGCGGTCGGGGAGCTGTTTTTT. This gives the protein CASSPGTSGAVGELFF.